The 32 T cell receptor beta chains below all came from one sample that was sequenced in a study of beta chain features in type 1 diabetes. The study, taken as a whole, reports: People with Type 1 diabetes carried modestly yet significantly shorter TCRB CDR3s in all four CD4+ subsets.

The entirety of the isolated RNA underwent reverse transcription, so expressed TCRB transcripts were sequenced. Libraries were prepared by immunoSEQ multiplex PCR; TCRdb keeps only in-frame clonotypes and omits some of them. This sample has hundreds of thousands of clones, with roughly a tenth found just once. The antigens for these receptors are not known. The sample was naive CD4+ T cells from blood. The receptor set was obtained from a man aged 25-45 years with type 1 diabetes.

This clone occurred a few times. This chain joins TRBV28 and TRBJ2-1; D is undetermined. V lost 7 bases to trimming and J lost 4 bases, with 8 bases between them. Germline CDR1 reads MDHEN; CDR2 reads SYDVKM. This CDR3 is built from 12 residues. The CDR3 DNA sequence: TGTGCCAGCAATACGGTTTACAATGAGCAGTTCTTC. Translating gives CASNTVYNEQFF.

Only a few counts were recorded for this clone. The chain uses TRBV30 and TRBJ2-1; D is possibly TRBD2 (6 bases). Trimming took off 0 bases at V and 7 bases at J, with 10 bases between the two ends. CDR3 length: 13 amino acids. Germline loops: CDR1 GTSNPN, CDR2 SVGIG (reference sequence). CDR3 in amino acids: CAWSVHRENEQFF. The CDR3 nucleotides are TGTGCCTGGAGTGTACATCGGGAGAATGAGCAGTTCTTC.

The table lists this clone with a few counts. This rearrangement joins TRBV5-1 to TRBJ2-5, with unresolved D. Germline V lookup: CDR1 SGHRS, CDR2 YFSETQ. There are 14 residues in the CDR3. V was pared by 0 bases and J by 1 base, with 7 bases between. CDR3 nucleotide sequence: TGCGCCAGCAGCTTGGGAGAGATCCAAGAGACCCAGTACTTC. This translates into CASSLGEIQETQYF.

In this sample, this clone turned up a few times. V usage is TRBV5-1 and J usage is TRBJ2-5; D may be TRBD2 (5 bases). Germline CDR1 SGHRS, CDR2 YFSETQ. The ends were cut back, 4 bases at V and 1 base at J, with 8 bases in the middle. This CDR3 is 13 amino acids long. CDR3 nucleotides: TGCGCCAGCAGCATAGGAGGCCAAGAGACCCAGTACTTC. Its protein product is CASSIGGQETQYF.

This clone came up a few times. The same CDR3 arises from other DNA sequences in this sample as well. The V gene is TRBV2, the J gene TRBJ2-7; tentative D call: TRBD1 (5 bases). The CDR3 spans 12 residues. Germline assignment: CDR1 SNHLY and CDR2 FYNNEI. Trimming took off 2 bases at V and 4 bases at J, with 6 bases between the two ends. The CDR3 sequence is CASSEQGYEQYF. The CDR3 DNA reads TGTGCCAGCAGTGAACAGGGATACGAGCAGTACTTC.

V gene TRBV7-3 combines with J gene TRBJ2-3, with TRBD1 matching over 10 bases. Per germline, CDR1 SGHTA and CDR2 FQGTGA. V lost 4 bases, J lost 4 bases, and 2 bases stayed unmatched. The CDR3 has 14 residues. The CDR3 loop is CASSWDRGPDTQYF. CDR3 nucleotides: TGTGCCAGCAGCTGGGACAGGGGCCCAGATACGCAGTATTTT. Together with reference TRBV7-3 and TRBJ2-3, the CDR3 gives the full variable domain: GAGVSQTPSNKVTEKGKYVELRCDPISGHTALYWYRQSLGQGPEFLIYFQGTGAADDSGLPNDRFFAVRPEGSVSTLKIQRTERGDSAVYLCASSWDRGPDTQYFGPGTRLTVL.

In this sample, this clone turned up a few times. The chain links TRBV5-1 to TRBJ2-1; 7 bases match TRBD1. The germline V gene encodes CDR1 SGHRS and CDR2 YFSETQ. The CDR3 sequence is 14 residues long. Trimming at V came to 6 bases and at J to 7 bases, leaving 10 bases not matched to a gene. The CDR3 loop reads CASTRQGGSNEQFF. The CDR3 region has the DNA TGCGCCAGCACAAGACAGGGTGGGTCGAATGAGCAGTTCTTC. Based on the CDR3 plus reference TRBV5-1 and TRBJ2-1, the full variable domain is KAGVTQTPRYLIKTRGQQVTLSCSPISGHRSVSWYQQTPGQGLQFLFEYFSETQRNKGNFPGRFSGRQFSNSRSEMNVSTLELGDSALYLCASTRQGGSNEQFFGPGTRLTVL.

CDR3 region: CASSPPGMAGAETQYF. As DNA, the CDR3 is TGTGCCAGCAGCCCCCCCGGTATGGCGGGGGCAGAGACCCAGTACTTC. The chain couples TRBV7-2 to TRBJ2-5, with D tentatively TRBD2 (7 bases). Germline V gene lookup returns CDR1 SGHTA and CDR2 FQGNSA. This CDR3 is built from 16 residues. The V and J ends lost 5 bases and 4 bases respectively, with 20 bases between them.

A few counts support this clone. This chain joins TRBV5-4 and TRBJ1-2; 8 bases agree with TRBD1. Germline values: CDR1 SGHNT, CDR2 YYREEE (reference sequence). Trimming took 2 bases from V and 1 from J; bases not matched to a gene: 4. This CDR3 is 15 amino acids long. As DNA, the CDR3 is TGTGCCAGCAGCTTAGGACAGGGCTTTAACTATGGCTACACCTTC. It translates to CASSLGQGFNYGYTF.

This clone appeared a few times. The chain combines TRBV4-2 with TRBJ2-6; unclear D gene. This CDR3 is built from 18 residues. V gave up 6 bases and J gave up 2 bases, with 20 bases separating them. Germline CDR1 LGHNA, CDR2 YNFKEQ. CDR3 nucleotides: TGTGCCAGCAGTCAAAACAGAGTGAATTCCGCTGGGGCCAACGTCCTGACTTTC. This translates into CASSQNRVNSAGANVLTF.

This clone turned up a few times. This chain joins TRBV19 and TRBJ1-2; D might be TRBD1 (6 bases). Trimming took 10 bases from V and 5 from J, leaving 20 bases between them. The CDR3 extends over 14 amino acids. The V gene's germline CDR1 is LNHDA and CDR2 SQIVND (reference sequence). The CDR3 DNA follows: TGTGCCACCACCGGCGGGGGCTCCGGGTATGGCTACACCTTC. It encodes CATTGGGSGYGYTF.

The chain carries TRBV30 and TRBJ2-7, with D possibly being TRBD1 (8 bases). Trimming took off 7 bases at V and 3 bases at J, with 16 bases between the two ends. This CDR3 comprises 13 residues. Germline V lookup: CDR1 GTSNPN, CDR2 SVGIG (reference sequence). The CDR3, as DNA: TGTGCCTTACAAACAGGGGGGGGCTACGAGCAGTACTTC. Translating it yields CALQTGGGYEQYF. The full variable domain, rest sourced from reference TRBV30 and TRBJ2-7, is SQTIHQWPATLVQPVGSPLSLECTVEGTSNPNLYWYRQAAGRGLQLLFYSVGIGQISSEVPQNLSASRPQDRQFILSSKKLLLSDSGFYLCALQTGGGYEQYFGPGTRLTVT.

This clone showed up just a few times. The chain carries TRBV7-9 and TRBJ2-5, with 14 bases matching TRBD2. With 5 bases clipped from V and 5 bases from J, the junction kept 7 bases outside the gene matches. The CDR3 loop spans 16 amino acids. The germline gives CDR1 SEHNR, CDR2 FQNEAQ (reference sequence). The CDR3 DNA follows: TGTGCCAGCAGCCCCGGACTAGCGGGGGGTGGTGAGACCCAGTACTTC. Protein product: CASSPGLAGGGETQYF.

The chain joins TRBV18 to TRBJ2-3; 8 bases map to TRBD1. The CDR3 is made up of 13 amino acids. V shed 8 bases, J shed 4 bases, and the junction held 5 bases outside the gene matches. CDR1 is KGHSH, CDR2 LQKENI, per germline. The CDR3 here is CASQDRDADTQYF. The CDR3 nucleotides are TGTGCCAGCCAGGACAGGGACGCAGATACGCAGTATTTT.

This clone was observed a few times. The chain carries TRBV7-8 and TRBJ1-5; unclear D gene. The CDR3 totals 15 residues. The V end was cut by 1 base, the J end by 1 base, with 8 bases between. CDR1 is SGHVS and CDR2 is FQNEAQ in the germline V gene. CDR3 sequence: CASSLGRRSNQPQHF. CDR3 nucleotide sequence: TGTGCCAGCAGCTTAGGGAGGAGGAGCAATCAGCCCCAGCATTTT.

The rearrangement uses TRBV5-6 and TRBJ1-5, with 9 nucleotides matching TRBD1. Per the germline V gene, CDR1 is SGHDT and CDR2 is YYEEEE. The V gene end was trimmed by 4 bases and the J gene end by 3 bases; junction bases not matched to a gene: 14. The CDR3 has 18 residues. CDR3 sequence reads: CASSRGVQGASFNQPQHF. CDR3 bases: TGTGCCAGCAGCCGTGGGGTACAGGGGGCGAGCTTCAATCAGCCCCAGCATTTT.

A few counts support this clone. V gene TRBV7-9 combines with J gene TRBJ1-4; the D gene is possibly TRBD1 (6 bases). This CDR3 is 13 amino acids long. The germline V gene has CDR1 SEHNR and CDR2 FQNEAQ (reference sequence). V lost 6 bases and J 4 bases, leaving 9 bases between the germline ends. CDR3 amino acids: CASREQGNEKLFF. The CDR3 DNA sequence: TGTGCCAGCAGGGAACAGGGTAATGAAAAACTGTTTTTT.

This clone showed up just a few times. The V gene is TRBV15, the J gene TRBJ2-3; D unclear. The CDR3 sequence is 14 residues long. Germline lookup yields CDR1 LNHNV and CDR2 YYDKDF (reference sequence). V was cut by 0 bases and J by 14 bases, with 18 bases left in between. The CDR3 nucleotides are TGTGCCACCAGCAGAGAAGTACACCCCAATTTTCGGTATTTT. Residues: CATSREVHPNFRYF.

This clone was counted between two and nine times. This rearrangement joins TRBV9 to TRBJ1-1; D unresolved. V was clipped by 6 bases and J by 4 bases, with 13 bases between them. Germline CDR1 reads SGDLS; CDR2 reads YYNGEE. This CDR3 has 13 amino acids. The CDR3 coding sequence is TGTGCCAGCACCTCCTCCCCCTCCACTGAAGCTTTCTTT. Residues: CASTSSPSTEAFF.

V gene TRBV29-1 combines with J gene TRBJ2-3; 9 bases fit TRBD1. Germline CDR1 is SQVTM and CDR2 is ANQGSEA. Trimming cost V 7 bases and J 3 bases; bases outside gene matches: 2. The CDR3 has 12 residues. CDR3 residues: CSAGTGTDTQYF. In nucleotides, the CDR3 is TGCAGCGCAGGGACAGGGACAGATACGCAGTATTTT.

In this sample, this clone turned up a few times. The V and J genes are TRBV19 and TRBJ1-4; 7 nucleotides align to TRBD1. J gave up 4 bases and V 6 bases, and 11 bases lay outside the gene matches. Germline V gene lookup returns CDR1 LNHDA and CDR2 SQIVND (reference sequence). The length of the CDR3 is 16 residues. The DNA of the CDR3 is TGTGCCAGTAGAAGAGAACCGGGACAGTATAATGAAAAACTGTTTTTT. Translated, it gives CASRREPGQYNEKLFF.

This clone was detected a few times. The chain carries TRBV29-1 and TRBJ2-7, with a possible D match to TRBD1 (7 bases). The V gene's germline CDR1 is SQVTM and CDR2 ANQGSEA. V was trimmed by 7 bases and J by 5 bases, leaving 12 bases between them. This CDR3 comprises 11 residues. CDR3 amino acids: CSGGTANEQYF. The CDR3 DNA is TGCAGCGGCGGGACAGCCAACGAGCAGTACTTC.

The J gene is TRBJ2-6, the V gene TRBV7-2; D is uncertain. Germline CDR1 is SGHTA and CDR2 is FQGNSA. V was shortened by 2 bases and J by 0 bases, with 14 bases between the two germline ends. The CDR3 extends over 18 amino acids. The CDR3 DNA reads as TGTGCCAGCAGCTTAAGGCAAATTGGGCTCTCTGGGGCCAACGTCCTGACTTTC. Protein: CASSLRQIGLSGANVLTF.

This clone came up a few times. The chain carries TRBV27 and TRBJ1-1; D is uncertain. This CDR3 has 13 residues. The germline CDR1 and CDR2 sequences are MNHEY and SMNVEV (reference sequence). The V and J ends lost 5 bases and 3 bases respectively, with 10 bases between them. CDR3 coding DNA: TGTGCCAGCAGTAGAGGCCTCTACACTGAAGCTTTCTTT. Translation: CASSRGLYTEAFF.

There are a few counts of this clone. J is TRBJ2-1 and V is TRBV9; D not resolved. The germline V gene encodes CDR1 SGDLS and CDR2 YYNGEE. The length of the CDR3 is 14 residues. V was cut by 0 bases and J by 0 bases, with 4 bases left in between. The CDR3 nucleotides are TGTGCCAGCAGCGTAGGGAGCTCCTACAATGAGCAGTTCTTC. Its protein product is CASSVGSSYNEQFF.

This clone was picked up a small number of times. The chain joins TRBV5-6 to TRBJ2-7; 7 bases fit TRBD1. V lost 4 bases to trimming and J lost 2 bases; unmatched junction nucleotides: 3. CDR1 is SGHDT and CDR2 is YYEEEE in the germline V gene. This CDR3 has 13 amino acids. Here the CDR3 DNA reads TGTGCCAGCAGCACGGGACAGACCTACGAGCAGTACTTC. Residues: CASSTGQTYEQYF.

This clone was seen a handful of times. This rearrangement joins TRBV15 to TRBJ1-4, with D possibly TRBD1 on 6 matching bases. The CDR3 is 16 residues long. Trimming left V 4 bases short and J 7 bases short, with 19 bases between. Germline V gene sequence: CDR1 LNHNV, CDR2 YYDKDF (reference sequence). Written as DNA, the CDR3 is TGTGCCACCAGCAAAGAGGGGGGAAGAGCTATTGAAAAACTGTTTTTT. Translation: CATSKEGGRAIEKLFF. Together with reference TRBV15 and TRBJ1-4, the CDR3 gives the full variable domain: DAMVIQNPRYQVTQFGKPVTLSCSQTLNHNVMYWYQQKSSQAPKLLFHYYDKDFNNEADTPDNFQSRRPNTSFCFLDIRSPGLGDTAMYLCATSKEGGRAIEKLFFGSGTQLSVL.

V is TRBV5-1 and J is TRBJ2-3, with 9 bases identical to TRBD2. The CDR3 length is 15 residues. V lost 4 bases to trimming and J lost 4 bases; unmatched junction nucleotides: 7. CDR1 SGHRS and CDR2 YFSETQ come from the germline V gene. The CDR3 is CASSRGLASADTQYF. The CDR3 region has the DNA TGCGCCAGCAGCCGTGGACTAGCGTCGGCAGATACGCAGTATTTT.

This clone was picked up a small number of times. The chain uses TRBV5-1 and TRBJ2-7; TRBD2 agrees at 10 bases. The trim removed 7 bases at V and 1 base at J, leaving 8 bases unmatched. The germline gives CDR1 SGHRS, CDR2 YFSETQ. The CDR3 runs to 15 residues. The CDR3 nucleotides are TGCGCCAGCCGTACTCTAGCGGGGGCTTCCTACGAGCAGTACTTC. It translates to CASRTLAGASYEQYF.

This clone was seen only a few times. The genes are TRBV11-2 and TRBJ1-6; D remains ambiguous. This CDR3 is built from 12 residues. V was trimmed by 5 bases and J by 9 bases, leaving 8 bases between them. From germline, CDR1 is SGHAT and CDR2 FQNNGV. The CDR3 here is CASSPPLSPLHF. In DNA, the CDR3 is TGTGCCAGCAGCCCCCCCCTTTCACCCCTCCACTTT. Full variable domain (remainder filled in from reference TRBV11-2 and TRBJ1-6): EAGVAQSPRYKIIEKRQSVAFWCNPISGHATLYWYQQILGQGPKLLIQFQNNGVVDDSQLPKDRFSAERLKGVDSTLKIQPAKLEDSAVYLCASSPPLSPLHFGNGTRLTVT.

The chain is built from TRBV28 and TRBJ1-2; 8 nucleotides line up with TRBD1. CDR3 length equals 12 residues. V dropped 11 bases and J dropped 3; count of bases not matched to a gene: 5. CDR1 and CDR2 (germline): MDHEN, SYDVKM. For the CDR3, the DNA is TGTGCCGGTTACAGGGGGGACTATGGCTACACCTTC. Translating gives CAGYRGDYGYTF.

This clone was counted between two and nine times. This chain uses TRBV7-9 with TRBJ2-5; 11 nucleotides align to TRBD2. CDR3 length: 15 residues. The germline V gene encodes CDR1 SEHNR and CDR2 FQNEAQ (reference sequence). The trim removed 4 bases at V and 11 bases at J, leaving 12 bases unmatched. The CDR3 loop is CASSSVAGGAPPQYF. Written as DNA, the CDR3 is TGTGCCAGCAGCTCCGTAGCGGGGGGGGCTCCCCCACAGTACTTC.